These 19 T cell receptor beta chains originate from one sample sequenced in a study of blood T cell repertoires in COVID-19. The data were produced by immunoSEQ multiplex PCR, yet TCRdb's version contains in-frame clones alone and is incomplete. This sample has about 80,000 clones; roughly four fifths occur once, and the top ten carry under 11%. Sequenced: peripheral blood. The origin of the receptors is a man aged 60 to 69 with acute or convalescent COVID-19.

V gene TRBV7-9 combines with J gene TRBJ1-2, with D possibly TRBD1 on 6 matching bases. The V gene's germline CDR1 is SEHNR and CDR2 FQNEAQ (reference sequence). The CDR3 spans 18 residues. The germline V and J ends were trimmed by 1 base and 4 bases, with 22 bases remaining between them. CDR3 nucleotides: TGTGCCAGCAGCTTAGAGGGGGAGGGGAGTCCTCAATCCTATGGCTACACCTTC. Residues: CASSLEGEGSPQSYGYTF.

V usage is TRBV7-2 and J usage is TRBJ2-5, with 9 nucleotides matching TRBD1. The CDR3 consists of 15 residues. V was clipped by 3 bases and J by 5 bases; unmatched bases: 7. Germline V lookup: CDR1 SGHTA, CDR2 FQGNSA. DNA for the CDR3: TGTGCCAGCAGCTTTATCACAGGGGGCAGGGAGACCCAGTACTTC. This encodes CASSFITGGRETQYF.

The rearrangement links TRBV28 to TRBJ1-1; D not certain. The CDR3 is 13 residues long. Trimming stripped 3 bases from V and 5 bases from J, with 10 bases between. CDR1 and CDR2 from the germline V gene are MDHEN and SYDVKM. The CDR3 loop reads CASSFGGGTEAFF. The CDR3 DNA reads as TGTGCCAGCAGTTTCGGAGGTGGAACTGAAGCTTTCTTT.

This sequence joins TRBV7-2 and TRBJ1-6; the match to TRBD1 covers 9 bases. CDR1 and CDR2 (germline): SGHTA, FQGNSA. The length of the CDR3 is 15 residues. J lost 8 bases, V lost 5 bases, and 7 bases had no gene match. The CDR3 DNA sequence: TGTGCCAGCAGCCTCACAGGACAGGGGCATTCACCCCTCCACTTT. Translation gives CASSLTGQGHSPLHF.

The gene calls are TRBV28 and TRBJ1-5; TRBD1 aligns across 10 bases. Germline V CDR1 and CDR2: MDHEN, SYDVKM. The trim removed 7 bases at V and 7 bases at J, leaving 4 bases unmatched. The CDR3 sequence is 13 residues long. The CDR3 sequence is CASIGTGVQPQHF. For the CDR3, the DNA is TGTGCCAGCATCGGGACAGGGGTACAGCCCCAGCATTTT.

V is TRBV10-3 and J is TRBJ2-7; 11 bases agree with TRBD2. CDR3 length: 16 residues. In germline, CDR1 is ENHRY, CDR2 SYGVKD. V was clipped by 6 bases and J by 2 bases; unmatched bases: 9. The CDR3 spells CAISRVSGGDPYEQYF. DNA for the CDR3: TGTGCCATCAGCCGTGTTAGCGGGGGGGATCCCTACGAGCAGTACTTC.

The chain combines TRBV11-2 with TRBJ1-1; no clear D gene. V was trimmed by 2 bases and J by 1 base, leaving 8 bases between them. In germline, CDR1 is SGHAT, CDR2 FQNNGV. The CDR3 has 14 residues. CDR3 sequence reads: CASSLWAGNTEAFF. The CDR3 DNA follows: TGTGCCAGCAGCTTATGGGCAGGGAACACTGAAGCTTTCTTT.

The CDR3 nucleotides are TGTGCCAGCAGGCGACCCGGGACTAGCGGGAGCGAGACCCAGTACTTC. It yields the protein CASRRPGTSGSETQYF. The rearrangement joins TRBV11-2 to TRBJ2-5; 14 bases are shared with TRBD2. J lost 5 bases, V lost 6 bases, and 8 bases had no gene match. Looked up from germline, CDR1 is SGHAT and CDR2 is FQNNGV. CDR3 size: 16 residues.

The chain couples TRBV5-1 to TRBJ2-1; 9 bases agree with TRBD2. V shed 4 bases and J 4 bases; nucleotides not matched to a gene: 6. The germline V gene encodes CDR1 SGHRS and CDR2 YFSETQ. This CDR3 has 15 residues. In nucleotides, the CDR3 is TGCGCCAGCAGCATGAGCGGGGGGCCGTACAATGAGCAGTTCTTC. Translated: CASSMSGGPYNEQFF.

This clone was recorded at least ten times. The CDR3 spells CASSVDGRADGYTF. CDR3 coding DNA: TGTGCCAGCAGCGTAGACGGCAGGGCAGACGGCTACACCTTC. V usage is TRBV9 and J usage is TRBJ1-2; tentative D call: TRBD1 (5 bases). This CDR3 is built from 14 residues. V shed 0 bases and J shed 8 bases, with 14 bases lying between them. Germline V CDR1 and CDR2: SGDLS, YYNGEE.

In its sample, this clone was seen a few times. The chain links TRBV10-1 to TRBJ2-1; D unclear. Per the germline V gene, CDR1 is WNHNN and CDR2 is SYGVQD (reference sequence). The CDR3 totals 13 residues. V was cut by 2 bases and J by 12 bases, with 14 bases left in between. The CDR3 reads CASSEARSSGQFF. The CDR3, as DNA: TGCGCCAGCAGTGAGGCCCGTTCTAGTGGGCAGTTCTTC.

The chain links TRBV21-1 to TRBJ2-5; TRBD1, the table's D call, lacks a check against the DNA. TRBV21-1 is assigned pseudogene status. The length of the CDR3 is 17 residues. CDR3 bases: TGTGCCAGCAGCAAAGTTGATCGAGACAGGGGAGGAGAGACCCAGTACTTC. This encodes CASSKVDRDRGGETQYF.

The chain carries TRBV5-1 and TRBJ2-5, with D possibly being TRBD1 (6 bases). The CDR3 has 14 residues. Trimming pared 3 bases from V and 7 bases from J, leaving 16 bases between. CDR1 SGHRS and CDR2 YFSETQ come from the germline V gene. CDR3 coding DNA: TGCGCCAGCAGCTCTGGGACACTGAAGATGACCCAGTACTTC. Its protein is CASSSGTLKMTQYF.

V is TRBV5-6 and J is TRBJ1-1, with no clear D. Germline V CDR1 and CDR2: SGHDT, YYEEEE. V was shortened by 0 bases and J by 1 base, with 7 bases between the two germline ends. The CDR3 spans 14 residues. The CDR3 sequence: CASSLVSGNTEAFF. CDR3 coding DNA: TGTGCCAGCAGCTTGGTTTCGGGGAACACTGAAGCTTTCTTT.

This sequence joins TRBV19 and TRBJ1-5; D is perhaps TRBD1 (5 bases). V lost 3 bases and J 6 bases, leaving 18 bases between the germline ends. The germline CDR1 and CDR2 sequences are LNHDA and SQIVND (reference sequence). This CDR3 region has 16 residues. The CDR3 here is CASSIRSRAVVQPQHF. The CDR3 DNA reads as TGTGCCAGTAGTATCCGGAGCAGGGCGGTAGTTCAGCCCCAGCATTTT.

The CDR3 sequence is CASSLVMGAYSYTF. The CDR3, as DNA: TGTGCCAGCAGCTTAGTGATGGGGGCTTATAGCTACACCTTC. This chain connects TRBV7-2 to TRBJ1-2; possible D gene TRBD1, 6 bases. Germline V lookup: CDR1 SGHTA, CDR2 FQGNSA. The CDR3 spans 14 residues. V dropped 1 base and J dropped 9 bases, with 15 bases sitting between them.

The chain joins TRBV21-1 to TRBJ2-2; TRBD1, the table's D call, was not compared with the DNA. TRBV21-1 represents a pseudogene. This CDR3 comprises 15 residues. CDR3 DNA sequence: TGTGCCAGCAGCACGGAGGGGGCCTACACCGGGGAGCTGTTTTTT. Translating it yields CASSTEGAYTGELFF.

This chain joins TRBV7-6 and TRBJ1-4; D might be TRBD1 (6 bases). V shed 0 bases and J shed 6 bases, with 11 bases lying between them. CDR3 length: 15 amino acids. CDR1 and CDR2 from the germline V gene are SGHVS and FNYEAQ. CDR3 sequence: CASSLAEGGYEKLFF. CDR3 bases: TGTGCCAGCAGCTTAGCAGAGGGGGGGTATGAAAAACTGTTTTTT.

This sequence joins TRBV3-1 (or the pseudogene TRBV3-2) and TRBJ1-1; 9 nucleotides match TRBD1. The V and J ends lost 1 base and 0 bases, in that order; junction bases with no gene match: 0. CDR1 and CDR2 (germline): LGHDT, YNNKEL (reference sequence). CDR3 length: 15 residues. The DNA of the CDR3 is TGTGCCAGCAGCCAAGGACAGGGGGTGAACACTGAAGCTTTCTTT. Residues: CASSQGQGVNTEAFF.